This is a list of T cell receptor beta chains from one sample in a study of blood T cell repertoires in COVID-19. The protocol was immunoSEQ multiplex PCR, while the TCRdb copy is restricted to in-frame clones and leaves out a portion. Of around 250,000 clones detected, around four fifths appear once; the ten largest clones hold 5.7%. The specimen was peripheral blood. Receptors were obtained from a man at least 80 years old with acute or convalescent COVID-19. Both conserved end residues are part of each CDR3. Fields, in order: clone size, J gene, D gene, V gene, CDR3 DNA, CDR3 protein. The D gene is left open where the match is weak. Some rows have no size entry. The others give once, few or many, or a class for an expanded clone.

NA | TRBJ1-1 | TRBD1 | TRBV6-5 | TGTGCCAGCAGTTATAAGCTGACAGGGGGCGCGTCTTTCTTT | CASSYKLTGGASFF
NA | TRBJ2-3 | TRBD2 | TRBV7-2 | TGTGCCAGCAGCTTACTAGCGGGGGGGTTGGTAGATACGCAGTATTTT | CASSLLAGGLVDTQYF
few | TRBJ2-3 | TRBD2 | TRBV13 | TGTGCCAGCAGCCTTGGTATGGGGGGGTCAGATACGCAGTATTTT | CASSLGMGGSDTQYF
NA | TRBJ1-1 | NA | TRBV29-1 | TGCAGCGTTGAAAACCCGGGAGAGGGCACTGAAGCTTTCTTT | CSVENPGEGTEAFF
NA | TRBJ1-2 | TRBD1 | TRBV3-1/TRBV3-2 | TGTGCCAGCAGCCAAGAGTTGGACAGGGGAGGCTACACCTTC | CASSQELDRGGYTF
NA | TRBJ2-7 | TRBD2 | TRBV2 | TGTGCCAGCATGGCGGGCGGGAGGGCCTCGTACGAGCAGTACTTC | CASMAGGRASYEQYF
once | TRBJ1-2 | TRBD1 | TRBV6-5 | TGTACGACAGGGGGAAAGGGTGGCTACACCTTC | CTTGGKGGYTF
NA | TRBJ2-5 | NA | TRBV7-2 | TGTGCCAGCAGCGTCCGGACTTTAGGGACCCAGTACTTC | CASSVRTLGTQYF
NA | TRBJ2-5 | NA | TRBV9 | TGTGCCAGCAGCGTAGAAGATAAGGGGTACGGAGAGACCCAGTACTTC | CASSVEDKGYGETQYF
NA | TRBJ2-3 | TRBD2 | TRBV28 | TGTGCCAGCAGTCTCAGGACTAGCGGGACTAGAAGGACAGATACGCAGTATTTT | CASSLRTSGTRRTDTQYF
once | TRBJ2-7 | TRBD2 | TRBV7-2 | TGTGCCAGCAGCTTAGCCACTAGCGGCTCCTACGAGCAGTACTTC | CASSLATSGSYEQYF
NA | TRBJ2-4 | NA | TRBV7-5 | TGTGTCAGAAGCCAAGGACAGGGCGGTGACATTCAGTACTTC | CVRSQGQGGDIQYF
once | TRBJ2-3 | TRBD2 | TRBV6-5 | TGTGCCGCGTCCAAGCGGGAGTCGGGCACAGATACGCAGTATTTT | CAASKRESGTDTQYF
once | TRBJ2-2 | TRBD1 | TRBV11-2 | TGTGCCAGCAGCTTGACAGGGAGTGTGACCGGGGAGCTGTTTTTT | CASSLTGSVTGELFF
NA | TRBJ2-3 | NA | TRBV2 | TGTGCCAGCAGTTTACTAGTAGAAACAGATACGCAGTATTTT | CASSLLVETDTQYF
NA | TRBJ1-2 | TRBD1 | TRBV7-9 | TGTGCCAGCACCCTCACCGGGACAGCTGATTCTTACAACGGCTACACCTTC | CASTLTGTADSYNGYTF